These T cell receptor beta chains were read from a single sample in a study of T cell repertoires in aging, cancer and after chemotherapy. TCRdb analysed the multiplex PCR reads with MiXCR anew, one entry per CDR3 protein. The data contain 3,500 to 5,000 distinct CDR3 sequences, 27% of them singletons. The sequencing input was blood. These receptors were obtained from a human donor with a blood cancer. The CDR3 runs from the conserved cysteine through the conserved F or W. The D gene is left open where the match is weak. Expanded clones are given a class, and other clones once, few, many or no size at all.

J gene | clone size | V gene | D gene | CDR3 protein | CDR3 DNA
TRBJ2-7 | - | TRBV5-4 | - | CASSRTGYEQYF | TGTGCCAGCAGCCGAACAGGGTACGAGCAGTACTTC
TRBJ1-2 | - | TRBV6-5 | - | CARSSRAGIYGYTF | TGTGCCAGGAGTTCCCGAGCGGGGATCTATGGCTACACCTTC
TRBJ2-6 | medium-sized | TRBV6-1 | - | CASNGDAANSGANVLTF | TGTGCCAGCAATGGGGACGCGGCCAATTCTGGGGCCAACGTCCTGACTTTC
TRBJ2-1 | - | TRBV20-1 | - | CSARAADTYNEQFF | TGCAGTGCTAGAGCAGCGGATACTTACAATGAGCAGTTCTTC
TRBJ2-5 | few | TRBV27 | - | CASSLSGVALQETQYF | TGTGCCAGCAGTTTATCGGGGGTCGCTCTACAAGAGACCCAGTACTTC
TRBJ2-1 | few | TRBV5-1 | - | CASSPWGAGSSYNEQFF | TGCGCCAGCAGCCCCTGGGGAGCGGGTAGCTCCTACAATGAGCAGTTCTTC
TRBJ2-7 | - | TRBV6-1 | - | CASRSSYEQYF | TGTGCCAGCAGGAGCTCCTACGAGCAGTACTTC
TRBJ1-2 | - | TRBV6-5 | - | CASSYEGNYGYTF | TGTGCCAGCAGTTACGAGGGGAACTATGGCTACACCTTC
TRBJ1-2 | few | TRBV11-2 | - | CASSITDSYGYTF | TGTGCCAGCAGCATTACCGACTCCTATGGCTACACCTTC
TRBJ2-2 | medium-sized | TRBV19 | TRBD2 | CASSPNSGRITGELFF | TGTGCCAGTAGCCCGAATAGCGGGAGAATCACCGGGGAGCTGTTTTTT
TRBJ2-7 | few | TRBV7-9 | - | CASSLEARGEQYF | TGTGCCAGCAGCTTAGAAGCGAGGGGAGAGCAGTACTTC
TRBJ1-2 | few | TRBV7-9 | - | CASSLDPGYTF | TGTGCCAGCAGCCTCGACCCTGGCTACACCTTC
TRBJ2-1 | - | TRBV11-2 | TRBD1 | CASSLAGGGEQFF | TGTGCCAGCAGCTTAGCAGGGGGCGGGGAGCAGTTCTTC
TRBJ2-1 | - | TRBV5-4 | TRBD2 | CASSPGLAGGSYNEQFF | TGTGCCAGCAGCCCCGGACTAGCGGGAGGGTCCTACAATGAGCAGTTCTTC
TRBJ2-7 | once | TRBV5-1 | - | CASSWGAADEQYF | TGCGCCAGCAGCTGGGGGGCGGCAGACGAGCAGTACTTC
TRBJ2-7 | medium-sized | TRBV6-5 | - | CASTDGGPPYEQYF | TGTGCCAGCACCGACGGGGGGCCCCCCTACGAGCAGTACTTC
TRBJ1-2 | - | TRBV7-9 | - | CASTWTYGGYTF | TGTGCCAGCACTTGGACGTATGGTGGCTACACCTTC
TRBJ2-2 | few | TRBV7-3 | - | CASSPPGAGELFF | TGTGCCAGCAGCCCCCCCGGGGCCGGGGAGCTGTTTTTT
TRBJ2-5 | - | TRBV20-1 | - | CSAPQGRLALQETQYF | TGCAGTGCCCCACAGGGCAGGCTAGCGTTACAAGAGACCCAGTACTTC
TRBJ2-2 | medium-sized | TRBV21-1 | - | CASSPSRTSGSVRTGELFF | TGTGCCAGCAGCCCGAGTCGGACTAGCGGGAGTGTGCGCACCGGGGAGCTGTTTTTT
TRBJ2-1 | few | TRBV28 | - | CASSQDSSSYNEQFF | TGTGCCAGCAGTCAAGACAGTAGCTCCTACAATGAGCAGTTCTTC
TRBJ2-3 | - | TRBV28 | - | CASSLRQGGDTQYF | TGTGCCAGCAGTTTAAGGCAGGGCGGAGATACGCAGTATTTT
TRBJ1-4 | few | TRBV19 | - | CASSTRQNNEKLFF | TGTGCCAGTAGTACCCGACAGAATAATGAAAAACTGTTTTTT
TRBJ2-1 | - | TRBV19 | - | CASSISRGLRDSHEQFF | TGTGCCAGTAGTATAAGCCGGGGGTTACGGGACTCTCATGAGCAGTTCTTC
TRBJ2-4 | - | TRBV18 | TRBD1 | CASSVTGGRDIQYF | TGTGCCAGCTCAGTGACAGGGGGTAGGGACATTCAGTACTTC
TRBJ1-1 | - | TRBV20-1 | - | CSARDIMNTEAFF | TGCAGTGCTAGAGATATCATGAACACTGAAGCTTTCTTT
TRBJ1-1 | few | TRBV27 | - | CATSRLMNTEAFF | TGTGCCACCAGCAGGTTGATGAACACTGAAGCTTTCTTT
TRBJ2-7 | - | TRBV18 | TRBD2 | CASSPGLAGGEQYF | TGTGCCAGCTCACCGGGACTAGCGGGAGGCGAGCAGTACTTC
TRBJ1-2 | medium-sized | TRBV30 | - | CAWSGGGILNGYTF | TGTGCCTGGAGTGGTGGTGGGATCCTCAACGGGTACACCTTC
TRBJ1-4 | - | TRBV11-2 | - | CASSLVISGHPNEKLFF | TGTGCCAGCAGCTTAGTAATTTCGGGACACCCGAATGAAAAACTGTTTTTT
TRBJ2-7 | - | TRBV20-1 | TRBD1 | CSAPVGQGPREQYF | TGCAGTGCTCCGGTGGGACAGGGGCCTCGGGAGCAGTACTTC
TRBJ2-2 | - | TRBV5-1 | - | CASSLTATNTGELFF | TGCGCCAGCAGCCTGACCGCTACGAACACCGGGGAGCTGTTTTTT
TRBJ1-2 | - | TRBV7-9 | TRBD1 | CASSSGDGSDRTGGYTF | TGTGCCAGCAGTTCCGGAGACGGGTCGGACAGGACGGGGGGCTACACCTTC
TRBJ2-7 | - | TRBV12-3/TRBV12-4 | - | CASSSGTRPYEQYF | TGTGCCAGCAGTTCGGGCACAAGACCCTACGAGCAGTACTTC
TRBJ2-5 | - | TRBV7-2 | TRBD2 | CASRRTSQGGTQYF | TGTGCCAGCAGGAGGACTAGCCAAGGCGGGACCCAGTACTTC
TRBJ2-7 | - | TRBV7-9 | - | CASSLSETREQYF | TGTGCCAGCAGCTTATCTGAAACGAGGGAGCAGTACTTC
TRBJ1-3 | - | TRBV5-1 | - | CASSLVGSGNTIYF | TGCGCCAGCAGCTTGGTTGGCTCTGGAAACACCATATATTTT
TRBJ2-5 | few | TRBV11-2 | - | CASSLGRETQYF | TGTGCCAGCAGCTTAGGAAGGGAGACCCAGTACTTC
TRBJ1-1 | - | TRBV6-1 | - | CASSEAIVGAAVNTEAFF | TGTGCCAGCAGTGAAGCGATTGTGGGGGCGGCGGTGAACACTGAAGCTTTCTTT
TRBJ2-7 | medium-sized | TRBV19 | - | CASSRQSQLEQYF | TGTGCCAGTAGCAGACAGTCGCAGTTGGAGCAGTACTTC
TRBJ2-1 | - | TRBV7-4 | TRBD2 | CASSLGSGGNEQFF | TGTGCCAGCAGCTTGGGTAGCGGGGGGAATGAGCAGTTCTTC